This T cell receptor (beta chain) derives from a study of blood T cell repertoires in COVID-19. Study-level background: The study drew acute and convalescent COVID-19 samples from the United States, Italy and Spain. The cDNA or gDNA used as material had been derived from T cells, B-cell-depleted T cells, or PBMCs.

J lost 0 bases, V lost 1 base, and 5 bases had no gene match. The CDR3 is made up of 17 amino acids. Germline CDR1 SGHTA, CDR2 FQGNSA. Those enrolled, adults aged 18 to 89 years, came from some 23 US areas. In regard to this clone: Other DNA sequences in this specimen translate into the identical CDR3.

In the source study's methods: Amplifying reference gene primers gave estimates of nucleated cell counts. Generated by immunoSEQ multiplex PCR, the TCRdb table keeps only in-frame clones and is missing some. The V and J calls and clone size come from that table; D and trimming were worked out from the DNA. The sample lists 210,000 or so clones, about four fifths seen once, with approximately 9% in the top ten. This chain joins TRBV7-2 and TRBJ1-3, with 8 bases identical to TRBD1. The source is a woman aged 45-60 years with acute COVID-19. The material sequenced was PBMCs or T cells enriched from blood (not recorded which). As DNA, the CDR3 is TGTGCCAGCAGCTTAGGCCAGGGGGCGGGCTCTGGAAACACCATATATTTT. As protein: CASSLGQGAGSGNTIYF.